The present T cell receptor beta chain was sequenced within a study of blood T cell repertoires in COVID-19. Germline CDR1 and CDR2: SGHNT and YENEEA. The CDR3 extends over 18 amino acids. V was cut by 5 bases and J by 2 bases, with 24 bases left in between. Clones were read by immunoSEQ multiplex PCR, and TCRdb kept only the in-frame ones, dropping some. Of some 220,000 clones detected, about 82% appear once; the ten largest clones hold around 2.5%. The clonotype comes from a woman in her seventies with COVID-19, enrolled during active disease. Input material: peripheral blood. This sequence joins TRBV11-3 and TRBJ2-5; D gene ambiguous. The CDR3 nucleotides are TGTGCCAGCAGCGCACAAATCCCGGGTAGTAGCACTCAAGAGACCCAGTACTTC. Translated, it gives CASSAQIPGSSTQETQYF.